These T cell receptor beta chains were read from a single sample in a study of blood T cell repertoires in COVID-19. Method: immunoSEQ multiplex PCR; TCRdb's copy keeps in-frame clones and lacks some. The table lists about 140,000 clones, around 76% of them singletons. Sample: peripheral blood. These receptor sequences come from an elderly man with acute or convalescent COVID-19. CDR3s include the opening cysteine and the closing phenylalanine or tryptophan. A D gene is named only where the DNA matches it firmly. Clone size is shown for a subset of rows, as once, few, many or a class of expanded clone.

j_call: TRBJ1-1
clone_size: -
v_call: TRBV29-1
d_call: -
cdr3_length: 12
cdr3_aa: CSVVTGNTEAFF
cdr3_nt: TGCAGCGTTGTAACGGGGAACACTGAAGCTTTCTTT

j_call: TRBJ1-2
clone_size: -
v_call: TRBV27
d_call: -
cdr3_length: 18
cdr3_aa: CASSLSGGGGNTNYGYTF
cdr3_nt: TGTGCCAGCAGTTTATCGGGGGGCGGGGGCAACACTAACTATGGCTACACCTTC

j_call: TRBJ1-1
clone_size: once
v_call: TRBV3-1/TRBV3-2
d_call: TRBD1
cdr3_length: 17
cdr3_aa: CASSQVSGTGGNTEAFF
cdr3_nt: TGTGCCAGCAGCCAAGTCTCCGGGACAGGGGGGAACACTGAAGCTTTCTTT

j_call: TRBJ2-1
clone_size: -
v_call: TRBV6-1
d_call: TRBD2
cdr3_length: 16
cdr3_aa: CASSDSLSGGYNEQFF
cdr3_nt: TGTGCCAGCAGTGATAGTTTAAGCGGGGGGTACAATGAGCAGTTCTTC

j_call: TRBJ2-7
clone_size: -
v_call: TRBV29-1
d_call: -
cdr3_length: 13
cdr3_aa: CSVGPGRRSEQYF
cdr3_nt: TGCAGCGTCGGACCGGGCCGGAGGAGTGAGCAGTACTTC

j_call: TRBJ1-1
clone_size: -
v_call: TRBV9
d_call: -
cdr3_length: 14
cdr3_aa: CASSVDEGGFEAFF
cdr3_nt: TGTGCCAGCAGCGTAGATGAGGGGGGGTTTGAAGCTTTCTTT

j_call: TRBJ2-4
clone_size: -
v_call: TRBV18
d_call: -
cdr3_length: 15
cdr3_aa: CASSSVTGERNIQYF
cdr3_nt: TGTGCCAGCTCAAGTGTCACAGGCGAGAGAAACATTCAGTACTTC

j_call: TRBJ2-1
clone_size: -
v_call: TRBV7-3
d_call: TRBD2
cdr3_length: 13
cdr3_aa: CASSLRGGNEQFF
cdr3_nt: TGTGCCAGCAGTCTGCGGGGGGGCAATGAGCAGTTCTTC

j_call: TRBJ2-3
clone_size: -
v_call: TRBV11-3
d_call: -
cdr3_length: 14
cdr3_aa: CASSLHRGSHTQYF
cdr3_nt: TGTGCCAGCAGCTTACATAGAGGATCTCATACGCAGTATTTT

j_call: TRBJ1-2
clone_size: -
v_call: TRBV19
d_call: -
cdr3_length: 14
cdr3_aa: CASSPAAVPYGYTF
cdr3_nt: TGTGCCAGTAGTCCCGCGGCAGTCCCCTATGGCTACACCTTC

j_call: TRBJ1-6
clone_size: -
v_call: TRBV7-6
d_call: TRBD1
cdr3_length: 15
cdr3_aa: CASSFDGQGGSPLHF
cdr3_nt: TGTGCCAGCAGCTTTGATGGACAGGGTGGTTCACCCCTCCACTTT

j_call: TRBJ2-3
clone_size: -
v_call: TRBV7-8
d_call: -
cdr3_length: 12
cdr3_aa: CASSLAGGTQYF
cdr3_nt: TGTGCCAGCAGCTTAGCAGGGGGTACGCAGTATTTT

j_call: TRBJ2-2
clone_size: -
v_call: TRBV18
d_call: TRBD1
cdr3_length: 16
cdr3_aa: CASSAGTGANTGELFF
cdr3_nt: TGTGCCAGCTCTGCCGGGACAGGGGCGAACACCGGGGAGCTGTTTTTT

j_call: TRBJ2-1
clone_size: -
v_call: TRBV6-5
d_call: -
cdr3_length: 15
cdr3_aa: CASSLRRQSYNEQFF
cdr3_nt: TGTGCCAGCAGCCTACGTCGACAATCCTACAATGAGCAGTTCTTC

j_call: TRBJ2-7
clone_size: -
v_call: TRBV4-2
d_call: TRBD1
cdr3_length: 15
cdr3_aa: CASSQGPGQIYEQYF
cdr3_nt: TGTGCCAGCAGCCAGGGCCCGGGACAGATCTACGAGCAGTACTTC

j_call: TRBJ2-7
clone_size: -
v_call: TRBV18
d_call: TRBD1
cdr3_length: 14
cdr3_aa: CASSPLDRASEQYF
cdr3_nt: TGTGCCAGCTCACCACTGGACAGGGCCTCGGAGCAGTACTTC

j_call: TRBJ2-2
clone_size: -
v_call: TRBV28
d_call: -
cdr3_length: 16
cdr3_aa: CASSYLTGKNTGELFF
cdr3_nt: TGTGCCAGCAGCTATCTTACAGGGAAGAACACCGGGGAGCTGTTTTTT

j_call: TRBJ1-4
clone_size: -
v_call: TRBV18
d_call: -
cdr3_length: 15
cdr3_aa: CASSSTSGLEEKLFF
cdr3_nt: TGTGCCAGCTCGTCCACCTCGGGGTTAGAGGAAAAACTGTTTTTT

j_call: TRBJ1-6
clone_size: -
v_call: TRBV6-2/TRBV6-3
d_call: -
cdr3_length: 15
cdr3_aa: CASSYNGMTLPPLHF
cdr3_nt: TGTGCCAGCAGTTACAACGGGATGACCCTACCTCCCCTCCACTTT

j_call: TRBJ2-2
clone_size: -
v_call: TRBV7-3
d_call: -
cdr3_length: 18
cdr3_aa: CASSRAGLTGTNTGELFF
cdr3_nt: TGTGCCAGCAGTCGGGCCGGGTTGACAGGGACTAACACCGGGGAGCTGTTTTTT

j_call: TRBJ2-7
clone_size: once
v_call: TRBV20-1
d_call: -
cdr3_length: 11
cdr3_aa: CSTRHTYEQYF
cdr3_nt: TGCAGTACCCGACATACCTACGAGCAGTACTTC

j_call: TRBJ2-7
clone_size: -
v_call: TRBV18
d_call: -
cdr3_length: 14
cdr3_aa: CASSPTRQIYEQYF
cdr3_nt: TGTGCCAGCTCACCAACAAGACAGATCTACGAGCAGTACTTC

j_call: TRBJ2-1
clone_size: medium-sized
v_call: TRBV12-3/TRBV12-4
d_call: -
cdr3_length: 13
cdr3_aa: CASSLSTVGEQFF
cdr3_nt: TGTGCCAGCAGTTTATCGACAGTTGGTGAGCAGTTCTTC

j_call: TRBJ2-7
clone_size: few
v_call: TRBV5-6
d_call: TRBD1
cdr3_length: 16
cdr3_aa: CASNSWTGGIPYEQYF
cdr3_nt: TGTGCCAGCAACTCGTGGACAGGCGGAATTCCCTACGAGCAGTACTTC

j_call: TRBJ2-7
clone_size: few
v_call: TRBV21-1
d_call: -
cdr3_length: 13
cdr3_aa: CASGYYQTNEQYF
cdr3_nt: TGTGCCAGCGGATACTACCAAACCAACGAGCAGTACTTC

j_call: TRBJ2-2
clone_size: -
v_call: TRBV19
d_call: -
cdr3_length: 15
cdr3_aa: CASSSRTANTGELFF
cdr3_nt: TGTGCCAGTAGTTCGAGGACAGCAAACACCGGGGAGCTGTTTTTT

j_call: TRBJ1-3
clone_size: many
v_call: TRBV10-3
d_call: -
cdr3_length: 13
cdr3_aa: CAIGDSSGNTIYF
cdr3_nt: TGTGCCATTGGAGACAGCTCTGGAAACACCATATATTTT

j_call: TRBJ1-1
clone_size: few
v_call: TRBV11-2
d_call: -
cdr3_length: 15
cdr3_aa: CASSPRDVMNTEAFF
cdr3_nt: TGTGCCAGCAGCCCGCGTGATGTAATGAACACTGAAGCTTTCTTT

j_call: TRBJ2-1
clone_size: -
v_call: TRBV6-5
d_call: TRBD1
cdr3_length: 14
cdr3_aa: CASSYSTGENEQFF
cdr3_nt: TGTGCCAGCAGTTACTCAACAGGGGAGAATGAGCAGTTCTTC

j_call: TRBJ2-7
clone_size: -
v_call: TRBV19
d_call: TRBD1
cdr3_length: 18
cdr3_aa: CASSPSGTGGDFSYEQYF
cdr3_nt: TGTGCCAGTAGTCCGTCCGGGACAGGGGGTGACTTCTCCTACGAGCAGTACTTC

j_call: TRBJ1-5
clone_size: -
v_call: TRBV19
d_call: -
cdr3_length: 10
cdr3_aa: CARSNQPQHF
cdr3_nt: TGTGCCAGATCAAATCAGCCCCAGCATTTT

j_call: TRBJ2-2
clone_size: few
v_call: TRBV4-1
d_call: -
cdr3_length: 15
cdr3_aa: CASSQRQTDTGELFF
cdr3_nt: TGCGCCAGCAGCCAGAGACAGACCGACACCGGGGAGCTGTTTTTT

j_call: TRBJ1-1
clone_size: few
v_call: TRBV12-3/TRBV12-4
d_call: -
cdr3_length: 13
cdr3_aa: CASRGRGNTEAFF
cdr3_nt: TGTGCCAGCAGGGGTAGGGGGAACACTGAAGCTTTCTTT

j_call: TRBJ1-1
clone_size: -
v_call: TRBV10-3
d_call: TRBD1
cdr3_length: 13
cdr3_aa: CAIRQGANTEAFF
cdr3_nt: TGTGCCATCAGGCAGGGGGCAAACACTGAAGCTTTCTTT

j_call: TRBJ1-5
clone_size: -
v_call: TRBV28
d_call: TRBD1
cdr3_length: 15
cdr3_aa: CASRTGFENNQPQHF
cdr3_nt: TGTGCCAGCAGGACAGGGTTTGAGAACAATCAGCCCCAGCATTTT